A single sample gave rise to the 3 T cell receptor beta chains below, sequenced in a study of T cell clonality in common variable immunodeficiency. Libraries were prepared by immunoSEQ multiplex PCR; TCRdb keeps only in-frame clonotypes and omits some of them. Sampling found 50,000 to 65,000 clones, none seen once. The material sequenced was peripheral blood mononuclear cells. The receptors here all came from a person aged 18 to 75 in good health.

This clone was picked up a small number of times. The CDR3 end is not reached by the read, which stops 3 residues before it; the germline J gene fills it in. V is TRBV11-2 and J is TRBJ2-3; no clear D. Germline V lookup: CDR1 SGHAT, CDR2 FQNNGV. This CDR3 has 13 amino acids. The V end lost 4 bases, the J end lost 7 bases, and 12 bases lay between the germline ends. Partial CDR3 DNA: TGTGCCAGCAGCTCAGACTGGGCATATACG. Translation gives CASSSDWAYT. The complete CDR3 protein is CASSSDWAYTQYF. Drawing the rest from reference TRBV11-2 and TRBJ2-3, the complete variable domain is EAGVAQSPRYKIIEKRQSVAFWCNPISGHATLYWYQQILGQGPKLLIQFQNNGVVDDSQLPKDRFSAERLKGVDSTLKIQPAKLEDSAVYLCASSSDWAYTQYFGPGTRLTVL.

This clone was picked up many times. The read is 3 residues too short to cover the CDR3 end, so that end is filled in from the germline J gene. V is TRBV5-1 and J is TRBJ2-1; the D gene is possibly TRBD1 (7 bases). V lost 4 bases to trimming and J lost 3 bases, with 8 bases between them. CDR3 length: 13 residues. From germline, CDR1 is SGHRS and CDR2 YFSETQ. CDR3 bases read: TGCGCCAGCAGCCAGGGGGGCTACAATGAG. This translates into CASSQGGYNE. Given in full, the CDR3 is CASSQGGYNEQFF.

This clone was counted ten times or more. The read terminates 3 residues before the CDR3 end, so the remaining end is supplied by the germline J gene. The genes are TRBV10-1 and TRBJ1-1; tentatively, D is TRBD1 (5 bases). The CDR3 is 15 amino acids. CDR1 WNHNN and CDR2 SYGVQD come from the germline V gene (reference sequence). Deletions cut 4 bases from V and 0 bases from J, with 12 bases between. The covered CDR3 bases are TGCGCCAGCAGTGCTGGGCAGGGCCTGAACACTGAA. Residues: CASSAGQGLNTE. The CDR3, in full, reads CASSAGQGLNTEAFF.